The TCR beta chain described here comes from a study of T-cell reconstitution after alpha-beta-depleted transplantation in children. For TCRbeta, the library was prepared with unique molecular identifiers. TCRdb ran MiXCR on the PCR reads and lists one entry per CDR3 protein. The sample shows hundreds of thousands of distinct CDR3 sequences, around 14% of them seen only once. The germline V and J ends were trimmed by 3 bases and 0 bases, with 12 bases remaining between them. This CDR3 region has 15 residues. Germline V gene data show CDR1 as DFQATT and CDR2 as SNEGSKA (reference sequence). The table lists this clonotype with many counts.

The gene calls are TRBV20-1 and TRBJ2-1, with D hard to call. This specimen was PBMCs, taken before TCRalphabeta/CD19-depleted stem cell transplant. The TCR comes from a girl aged 2 to 10 with congenital amegakaryocytic thrombocytopenia, due to receive a stem cell transplant. CDR3 amino acids: CSASKRASSYNEQFF. DNA for the CDR3: TGCAGTGCTAGTAAACGGGCGAGCTCCTACAATGAGCAGTTCTTC.